A selection of T cell receptor beta chains follows, all from one sample in a study of stem cell transplantation in POMP-related autoinflammatory disease. Clones were sequenced by immunoSEQ multiplex PCR, and TCRdb holds only the in-frame ones, with some missing. Of over 25,000 clones detected, just over 85% appear once; the ten largest clones hold 0.55% to 0.9%. The material sequenced was CD4+ T cells from PBMCs, taken before stem cell transplantation. Every receptor here comes from a human donor with POMP-related autoinflammation and immune dysregulation (PRAID). Both conserved end residues are part of each CDR3. The order of the fields is D gene, clone size, J gene, V gene, CDR3 DNA, CDR3 protein. The D gene is left open where the match is weak. Not all rows give a size; the values are once, few, many and, for expanded clones, a class.

>.|few|TRBJ1-2|TRBV7-9
TGTGCCAGCAGCTTTATCGGACAGACCTATGGCTACACCTTC
CASSFIGQTYGYTF
>.|.|TRBJ1-4|TRBV19
TGTGCCAGTAGTAGCCTATACAGACATAATGAAAAACTGTTTTTT
CASSSLYRHNEKLFF
>.|.|TRBJ2-3|TRBV5-6
TGTGCCAGCAGCTTGGGGCAGGGAAGCACAGATACGCAGTATTTT
CASSLGQGSTDTQYF
>.|.|TRBJ1-4|TRBV7-9
TGTGCCAGCAGCCCAGGGACGGCTACTAATGAAAAACTGTTTTTT
CASSPGTATNEKLFF
>TRBD1|.|TRBJ1-1|TRBV29-1
TGCAGCGCCGGAGGTAGACAGGGCAAAAACACTGAAGCTTTCTTT
CSAGGRQGKNTEAFF
>.|.|TRBJ1-6|TRBV14
TGTGCCAGCAGCCAAGGGACCGCTTTACCCCTCCACTTT
CASSQGTALPLHF
>TRBD1|few|TRBJ1-1|TRBV10-2
TGCGCCAGCAGTGAGTCGAAGACAGGGCCGAACACTGAAGCTTTCTTT
CASSESKTGPNTEAFF
>.|.|TRBJ1-3|TRBV25-1
TGTGCCAGCAGTGAAGCTGGGGGTGGAAACACCATATATTTT
CASSEAGGGNTIYF
>.|.|TRBJ1-5|TRBV5-8
TGTGCCAGCAGCCTCCTGGTGGGGGACTTCAATCAGCCCCAGCATTTT
CASSLLVGDFNQPQHF
>TRBD2|.|TRBJ2-3|TRBV19
TGTGCCAGTAGTAAAAGGGCTGCGGGAGGGACAGATACGCAGTATTTT
CASSKRAAGGTDTQYF
>.|few|TRBJ1-2|TRBV2
TGTGCCAGCAGTGAAGTGGGGCTCTATGGCTACACCTTC
CASSEVGLYGYTF
>.|.|TRBJ1-1|TRBV20-1
TGCAGTGCCTCCGAGCACTCTGAAGCTTTCTTT
CSASEHSEAFF
>.|.|TRBJ1-2|TRBV19
TGTGCCAGTAGTATGATCGGGGATGGAAGCTATGGCTACACCTTC
CASSMIGDGSYGYTF
>TRBD1|.|TRBJ2-3|TRBV5-1
TGCGCCAGCAGTTATCAGGGGGCGAGAGATACGCAGTATTTT
CASSYQGARDTQYF
>.|.|TRBJ2-5|TRBV7-3
TGTGCCAGCATCCGGGGGGAGACCCAGTACTTC
CASIRGETQYF
>.|.|TRBJ2-1|TRBV2
TGTGCCAGCAGTGATGGCCAGGCCCTCCGAATGGGTGAGCAGTTCTTC
CASSDGQALRMGEQFF
>TRBD2|.|TRBJ2-7|TRBV15
TGTGCCACCAGCAGAGATCCCCCGGGAGGATGGGCCTACGAGCAGTACTTC
CATSRDPPGGWAYEQYF
>.|once|TRBJ2-5|TRBV6-5
TGTGCCAGCACACAGGGCCTCCGCGAGACCCAGTACTTC
CASTQGLRETQYF
>.|once|TRBJ2-3|TRBV5-4
TGTGCCAGCAGCTTGGAAGGGGTATCCACAGATACGCAGTATTTT
CASSLEGVSTDTQYF
>.|.|TRBJ2-5|TRBV5-1
TGCGCCAGCAGCTTGGGACGGATCCAAGAGACCCAGTACTTC
CASSLGRIQETQYF
>TRBD1|.|TRBJ1-1|TRBV29-1
TGCAGCGGGGACAGTTTCATGAACACTGAAGCTTTCTTT
CSGDSFMNTEAFF
>.|.|TRBJ2-7|TRBV19
TGTGCCAGTAGTCGTTTGTTGGGATACTACGAGCAGTACTTC
CASSRLLGYYEQYF
>.|once|TRBJ1-4|TRBV7-6
TGTGCCAGCAGCTCAGGGATTTACGGTGAAAAACTGTTTTTT
CASSSGIYGEKLFF
>.|.|TRBJ2-1|TRBV6-1
TGTGCCAGCAGCCCCCTTTGGGGGCCTTACAATGAGCAGTTCTTC
CASSPLWGPYNEQFF
>.|.|TRBJ1-3|TRBV18
TGTGCCAGCTCACAAATCATCCCCGCAGAGAACACTGGAAACACCATATATTTT
CASSQIIPAENTGNTIYF
>.|.|TRBJ1-5|TRBV10-2
TGCGCCAGCAGTACCAACAGGAATAATCAGCCCCAGCATTTT
CASSTNRNNQPQHF